This T cell receptor (beta chain) comes out of a study of blood T cell repertoires in COVID-19. Background on the study: Sources were T cells, B-cell-depleted T cells, or PBMCs; the material itself was cDNA or gDNA.

Some clones are missing from TCRdb's copy, which holds only in-frame ones; the method was immunoSEQ multiplex PCR. This sample has 150,000 to 200,000 clones, with roughly 90% found just once. Trimming pared 0 bases from V and 6 bases from J, leaving 12 bases between. CDR3 size: 16 residues. The germline gives CDR1 MNHEY, CDR2 SVGAGI. Sequenced input: peripheral blood. The chain uses TRBV6-5 and TRBJ1-6, with D possibly being TRBD1 (6 bases). This clonotype originated in a man between 25 and 39 years old with COVID-19, enrolled during active disease. CDR3 sequence reads: CASSYSMGDINSPLHF. In DNA form, the CDR3 reads TGTGCCAGCAGTTACTCGATGGGGGACATTAATTCACCCCTCCACTTT.